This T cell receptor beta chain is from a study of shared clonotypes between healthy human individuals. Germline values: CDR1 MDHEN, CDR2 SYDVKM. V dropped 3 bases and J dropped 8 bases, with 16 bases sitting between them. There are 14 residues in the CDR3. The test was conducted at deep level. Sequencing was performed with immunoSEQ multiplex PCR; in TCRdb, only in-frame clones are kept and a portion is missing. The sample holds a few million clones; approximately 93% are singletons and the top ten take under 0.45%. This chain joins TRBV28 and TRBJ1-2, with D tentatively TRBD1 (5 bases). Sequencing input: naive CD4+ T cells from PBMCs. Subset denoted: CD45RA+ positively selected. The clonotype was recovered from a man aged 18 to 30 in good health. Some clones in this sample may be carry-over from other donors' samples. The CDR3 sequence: CASSLDQGGDGYTF. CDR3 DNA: TGTGCCAGCAGTTTGGACCAGGGAGGGGACGGCTACACCTTC.